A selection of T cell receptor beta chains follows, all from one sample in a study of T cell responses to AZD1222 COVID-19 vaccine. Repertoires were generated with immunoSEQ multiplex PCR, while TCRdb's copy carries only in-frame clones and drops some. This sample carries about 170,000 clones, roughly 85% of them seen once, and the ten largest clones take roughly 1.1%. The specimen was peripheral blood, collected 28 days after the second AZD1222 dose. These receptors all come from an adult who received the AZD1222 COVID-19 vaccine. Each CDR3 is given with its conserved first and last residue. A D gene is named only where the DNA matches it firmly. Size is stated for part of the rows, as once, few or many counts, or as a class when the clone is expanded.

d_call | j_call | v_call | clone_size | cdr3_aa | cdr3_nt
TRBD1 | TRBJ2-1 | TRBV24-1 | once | CATSDSQGARYNEQFF | TGTGCCACCAGTGACTCCCAGGGGGCTCGATACAATGAGCAGTTCTTC
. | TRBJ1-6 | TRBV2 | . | CASKPKGGYNSPLHF | TGTGCCAGCAAACCAAAAGGGGGTTATAATTCACCCCTCCACTTT
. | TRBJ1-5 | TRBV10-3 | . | CAISASGESNQPQHF | TGTGCCATCAGTGCGTCAGGGGAAAGCAATCAGCCCCAGCATTTT
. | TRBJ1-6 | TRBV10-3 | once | CAIRDSVDSPLHF | TGTGCCATCCGCGATAGTGTGGACTCACCCCTCCACTTT
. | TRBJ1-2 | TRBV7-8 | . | CASSLDPNYGYTF | TGTGCCAGCAGCTTAGACCCGAACTATGGCTACACCTTC
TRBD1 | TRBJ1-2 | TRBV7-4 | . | CASSLGDRGARGYGYTF | TGTGCCAGCAGCTTAGGAGACAGGGGCGCCCGTGGCTATGGCTACACCTTC
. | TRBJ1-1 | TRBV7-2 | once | CASSLAGRQNTEAFF | TGTGCCAGCAGCTTAGCGGGTCGGCAGAACACTGAAGCTTTCTTT
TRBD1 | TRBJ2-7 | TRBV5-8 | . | CASSLRTGINEQYF | TGTGCCAGCAGCTTGAGGACAGGGATCAACGAGCAGTACTTC
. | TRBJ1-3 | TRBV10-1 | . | CASSESSRGNTIYF | TGCGCCAGCAGTGAGTCGTCTCGAGGAAACACCATATATTTT
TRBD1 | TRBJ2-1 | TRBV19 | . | CASWDRGRNEQFF | TGTGCCAGTTGGGACAGGGGGCGGAATGAGCAGTTCTTC
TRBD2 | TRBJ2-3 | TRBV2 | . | CASSEVLAGAPGETQYF | TGTGCCAGCAGTGAAGTACTAGCGGGGGCACCCGGGGAAACGCAGTATTTT